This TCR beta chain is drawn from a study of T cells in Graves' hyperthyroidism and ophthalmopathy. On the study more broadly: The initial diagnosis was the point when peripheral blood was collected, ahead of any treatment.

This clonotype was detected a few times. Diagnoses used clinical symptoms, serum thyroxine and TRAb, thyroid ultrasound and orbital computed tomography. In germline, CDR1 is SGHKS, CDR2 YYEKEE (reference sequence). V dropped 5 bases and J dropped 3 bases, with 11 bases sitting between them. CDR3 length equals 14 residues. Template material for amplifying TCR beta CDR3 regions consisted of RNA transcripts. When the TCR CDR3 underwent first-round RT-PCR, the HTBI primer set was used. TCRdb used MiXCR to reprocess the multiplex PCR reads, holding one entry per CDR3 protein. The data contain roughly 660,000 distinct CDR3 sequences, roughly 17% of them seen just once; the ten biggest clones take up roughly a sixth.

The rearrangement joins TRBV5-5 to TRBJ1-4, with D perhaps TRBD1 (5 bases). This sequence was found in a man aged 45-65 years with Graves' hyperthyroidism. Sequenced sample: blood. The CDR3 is CASRGSGANEKLFF. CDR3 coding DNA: TGTGCCAGCAGGGGGTCGGGGGCTAATGAAAAACTGTTTTTT.